Listed here are 18 T cell receptor beta chains from one sample, sequenced in a study of cytomegalovirus exposure and HLA in healthy donors (dated by TCRdb to about 2017). Library generation was performed with the immunoSEQ multiplex PCR assay. For the multiplex PCR, a mixture combining 60 forward primers for TCR Vbeta segments and 13 reverse primers for TCR Jbeta segments was used. The source is immuneACCESS, and TCRdb retained only in-frame sequences with V and J called. Part of the clones is not carried over; for the studies checked, unresolved V genes explain less than half of this, and the remainder is unexplained. Present in this sample are about 98,000 clones, 75% to 85% of which were seen just once. The ten largest account for 9.5% to 12% of the sample. Sequencing input: PBMCs. These TCRs come from a man younger than 35 in good health and CMV-seropositive.

The chain joins TRBV6-5 to TRBJ1-5; D is undetermined. The CDR3 has 13 amino acids. The germline CDR1 and CDR2 sequences are MNHEY and SVGAGI. Trimming removed 5 bases from V and 3 bases from J, with 8 bases in between. CDR3 nucleotide sequence: TGTGCCAGCAGTATGAGGTCCAATCAGCCCCAGCATTTT. This encodes CASSMRSNQPQHF.

In this sample, this clone turned up a few times. The chain uses TRBV5-4 and TRBJ2-7; 7 bases fit TRBD1. Looked up from germline, CDR1 is SGHNT and CDR2 is YYREEE (reference sequence). V shed 2 bases and J 2 bases; nucleotides not matched to a gene: 4. The CDR3 is 14 amino acids. CDR3 in amino acids: CASSFGTDPYEQYF. As DNA, the CDR3 is TGTGCCAGCAGCTTCGGGACAGATCCCTACGAGCAGTACTTC.

The chain recombines TRBV7-6 with TRBJ2-1, with TRBD2 matching 8 bases. V shed 6 bases and J 4 bases; nucleotides not matched to a gene: 5. There are 14 residues in the CDR3. The V gene's germline CDR1 is SGHVS and CDR2 FNYEAQ. CDR3 loop: CASRPREGYNEQFF. In DNA, the CDR3 is TGTGCCAGCAGGCCCCGGGAGGGGTACAATGAGCAGTTCTTC.

The gene calls are TRBV5-1 and TRBJ2-7; TRBD1 aligns across 7 bases. The CDR3 covers 14 residues. Trimming removed 3 bases from V and 6 bases from J; junction bases left unmatched: 9. The germline gives CDR1 SGHRS, CDR2 YFSETQ. In DNA form, the CDR3 reads TGCGCCAGCAGCTCCGACAGGGCCTCCCCCGAGCAGTACGTC. Translation: CASSSDRASPEQYV.

This chain joins TRBV30 and TRBJ2-1, with 8 positions matching TRBD2. With 3 bases clipped from V and 0 bases from J, the junction kept 4 bases outside the gene matches. The CDR3 has 15 residues. CDR1 is GTSNPN, CDR2 SVGIG, per germline (reference sequence). In DNA, the CDR3 is TGTGCCTGGAGGGCGGGGGGCCGCTCCTACAATGAGCAGTTCTTC. Its translation is CAWRAGGRSYNEQFF.

This clone was seen only a few times. V is TRBV6-5 and J is TRBJ2-7; the D gene is possibly TRBD1 (6 bases). V was clipped by 6 bases and J by 0 bases, with 12 bases between them. Germline V CDR1 and CDR2: MNHEY, SVGAGI. This CDR3 is 14 amino acids long. The CDR3 DNA reads TGTGCCAGCAGACCCGACAGGAGCTCCTACGAGCAGTACTTC. This translates into CASRPDRSSYEQYF.

This chain uses TRBV6-4 with TRBJ2-1; 9 bases fit TRBD2. CDR3 length: 16 amino acids. Germline V CDR1 and CDR2: MRHNA, SNTAGT. V was pared by 3 bases and J by 2 bases, with 5 bases of the junction left unmatched. The CDR3 DNA is TGTGCCAGCAGTGAAATAGGCGGGGGGGCCTACAATGAGCAGTTCTTC. Translating gives CASSEIGGGAYNEQFF.

V gene TRBV5-4 combines with J gene TRBJ2-7; the match to TRBD2 covers 10 bases. The CDR3 totals 14 residues. Germline loops: CDR1 SGHNT, CDR2 YYREEE (reference sequence). After removal of 2 bases from V and 2 bases from J, the junction contained 1 base not matched to a gene. This CDR3 is CASSFSGGAYEQYF. CDR3 in DNA: TGTGCCAGCAGCTTCAGCGGGGGGGCCTACGAGCAGTACTTC.

The chain joins TRBV11-2 to TRBJ2-7; D remains unclear. This CDR3 is 10 amino acids long. Germline assignment: CDR1 SGHAT and CDR2 FQNNGV. V was clipped by 5 bases and J by 5 bases, with 4 bases between them. The CDR3 DNA is TGTGCCAGCAGCCGTAACGAGCAGTACTTC. Amino acids: CASSRNEQYF.

This clone has more than one count but fewer than ten. The chain links TRBV29-1 to TRBJ2-1, with a weak D call TRBD2 (7 bases). V was trimmed by 4 bases and J by 6 bases, leaving 13 bases between them. Germline V CDR1 and CDR2: SQVTM, ANQGSEA. The CDR3 sequence is 13 residues long. CDR3 amino acids: CSVVDRGGNEQFF. DNA of the CDR3: TGCAGCGTTGTCGATAGGGGGGGCAATGAGCAGTTCTTC.

The gene calls are TRBV27 and TRBJ2-2; a possible D gene is TRBD1 (6 bases). Trimming cost V 7 bases and J 4 bases, with 16 bases left between them. The CDR3 contains 15 residues. Germline CDR1 reads MNHEY; CDR2 reads SMNVEV (reference sequence). The CDR3 DNA is TGTGCCAGCATCCCCGCAACAGGGTTCACCGGGGAGCTGTTTTTT. Its translation is CASIPATGFTGELFF.

The chain combines TRBV11-2 with TRBJ2-3; 9 bases are a match to TRBD2. The V gene's germline CDR1 is SGHAT and CDR2 FQNNGV. After removal of 6 bases from V and 1 base from J, the junction contained 8 bases not matched to a gene. This CDR3 has 16 residues. The CDR3 DNA reads TGTGCCAGCAGTTCGCTAGCGGGGCGGGGCACAGATACGCAGTATTTT. It translates to CASSSLAGRGTDTQYF.

In this sample, this clone turned up once. The chain couples TRBV28 to TRBJ1-5; possibly TRBD1 for D (5 bases). V was pared by 5 bases and J by 5 bases, with 16 bases between. Germline V gives CDR1 MDHEN, CDR2 SYDVKM. The CDR3 has 15 amino acids. In DNA, the CDR3 is TGTGCCAGCAGTCAAACGGCAGGGTCGGATCAGCCCCAGCATTTT. It translates to CASSQTAGSDQPQHF.

J is TRBJ2-7 and V is TRBV5-5, with 9 bases fitting TRBD1. The CDR3 has 17 amino acids. CDR1 and CDR2 from the germline V gene are SGHKS and YYEKEE (reference sequence). With V trimmed by 0 bases and J by 2 bases, 9 bases remained unmatched. The CDR3 DNA sequence: TGTGCCAGCAGCTTGGCCCCAGGACAGGGGAGCGCCTACGAGCAGTACTTC. Translation gives CASSLAPGQGSAYEQYF.

This chain links TRBV6-4 with TRBJ2-3, with D maybe TRBD1 (6 bases). The CDR3 is 15 amino acids. Trimming shortened V by 2 bases and J by 2 bases, and 11 bases separated the two germline ends. The germline V gene encodes CDR1 MRHNA and CDR2 SNTAGT. The CDR3 DNA is TGTGCCAGCAGTGACAGGGCAGGGGACACAGATACGCAGTATTTT. Encoded protein: CASSDRAGDTDTQYF.

The rearrangement joins TRBV5-1 to TRBJ2-1; 9 bases line up with TRBD1. Germline V gene data show CDR1 as SGHRS and CDR2 as YFSETQ. The ends lost 0 bases at V and 5 bases at J; junction bases unmatched: 12. This CDR3 spans 18 amino acids. CDR3 nucleotides: TGCGCCAGCAGCTTGGCCGTTCTACCGGGACAGGGTAACAATGAGCAGTTCTTC. Its protein product is CASSLAVLPGQGNNEQFF.

The chain has TRBV5-1 and TRBJ2-2, with 11 bases matching TRBD1. V lost 7 bases and J lost 4; bases outside the gene matches: 15. Germline V gene lookup returns CDR1 SGHRS and CDR2 YFSETQ. The CDR3 has 18 amino acids. The CDR3 loop reads CASYPRDRGMLGTGELFF. In DNA, the CDR3 is TGCGCCAGCTATCCCCGGGACAGGGGGATGCTGGGCACCGGGGAGCTGTTTTTT.

This chain links TRBV27 with TRBJ2-7; D perhaps matches TRBD1 (6 bases). There are 16 residues in the CDR3. Trimming cost V 8 bases and J 0 bases, with 20 bases left between them. CDR1 MNHEY and CDR2 SMNVEV come from the germline V gene (reference sequence). CDR3 in amino acids: CASEGIGQKSSYEQYF. In DNA, the CDR3 is TGTGCCAGCGAGGGTATCGGACAGAAGAGCTCCTACGAGCAGTACTTC.